The present T cell receptor (beta chain) was sequenced within a study of T-cell reconstitution after alpha-beta-depleted transplantation in children. This clonotype was picked up many times. Unique molecular identifiers were built into the TCRbeta library. MiXCR, applied by TCRdb to the PCR reads, yields one record per CDR3 protein. The sample lists 200,000 to 250,000 distinct CDR3 sequences, 9.7% occurring once. Between the trimmed V and J ends, which lost 3 bases and 5 bases, there was a span of 26 bases. In germline, CDR1 is LNHDA, CDR2 SQIVND (reference sequence). The CDR3 contains 19 residues. The origin of this receptor is a human donor who donated a stem cell graft to a child with SCID. Sequencing was performed on PBMCs from the stem cell graft donor, taken from the stem cell graft. V and J are TRBV19 and TRBJ1-5; D might be TRBD1 (5 bases). In DNA form, the CDR3 reads TGTGCCAGTAGTATTGGAAAGGGGCTGCTTCGCATCAGGGATCAGCCCCAGCATTTT. Translating it yields CASSIGKGLLRIRDQPQHF.